This TCR beta chain is from a study of cytomegalovirus exposure and HLA in healthy donors. A word on this clone: The antigen is unknown.

The CDR3 is 15 amino acids. Looked up from germline, CDR1 is LNHDA and CDR2 is SQIVND (reference sequence). V gave up 4 bases and J gave up 1 base, with 13 bases separating them. Researchers ran the PCR with 60 Vbeta and 13 Jbeta primers. Original processing methods: In a later analysis, around 10 million of 65 million to 90 million unique beta chains occurred in at least two donors. The data were produced by immunoSEQ multiplex PCR, yet TCRdb's version contains in-frame clones alone and is incomplete. V, J and clone size were drawn from that table, and D and trimming were deduced from the DNA. The table shows fewer than 150,000 clones, with about 70% occurring only once. General observations from the study: TCR beta chains numbering 150 to 200 were designated cytomegalovirus-associated.

At sampling all donors were nominally healthy, likely with unrecorded immune exposures. Sequencing was performed on PBMCs. The rearrangement joins TRBV19 to TRBJ2-5; the D gene is possibly TRBD2 (6 bases). This receptor was taken from a man between 18 and 29 years old in good health and CMV-seronegative. This CDR3 is CASSNAGRTQETQYF. The CDR3 DNA sequence: TGTGCCAGTAGTAACGCGGGACGGACCCAAGAGACCCAGTACTTC.